These 17 T cell receptor beta chains originate from one sample sequenced in a study of blood T cell repertoires in COVID-19. Data came from immunoSEQ multiplex PCR; TCRdb stores just in-frame clones and leaves some out. Of approximately 180,000 clones listed, around 83% are singletons. What was sequenced was PBMCs or T cells enriched from blood (not recorded which). These receptors were obtained from a man aged 50-60 years who had recovered from COVID-19.

The chain employs TRBV19 and TRBJ1-5; 8 nucleotides match TRBD1. V was clipped by 6 bases and J by 6 bases; unmatched bases: 7. This CDR3 comprises 14 residues. Germline assignment: CDR1 LNHDA and CDR2 SQIVND (reference sequence). The CDR3 is CASRAGGRGQPQHF. CDR3 DNA: TGTGCCAGTAGGGCAGGGGGCCGGGGTCAGCCCCAGCATTTT.

V is TRBV30 and J is TRBJ1-2; TRBD1 is a possible D gene (5 bases). The CDR3 length is 15 residues. The V and J ends lost 3 bases and 5 bases respectively, with 19 bases between them. Germline loops: CDR1 GTSNPN, CDR2 SVGIG (reference sequence). The CDR3 sequence is CAWRIITGTSYGYTF. The CDR3 DNA reads as TGTGCCTGGAGGATAATTACCGGGACTTCATATGGCTACACCTTC.

This clone was seen a single time. V is TRBV7-8 and J is TRBJ2-1, with D perhaps TRBD2 (6 bases). Germline CDR1 and CDR2: SGHVS and FQNEAQ. Trimming cost V 8 bases and J 0 bases, with 17 bases left between them. The length of the CDR3 is 16 residues. The CDR3 coding sequence is TGTGCCAGCTACCTTTTGGGCGGGGCCTCCTACAATGAGCAGTTCTTC. It translates to CASYLLGGASYNEQFF.

The genes are TRBV25-1 and TRBJ1-6, with D unresolved. Germline CDR1 is MGHDK and CDR2 is SYGVNS. There are 13 residues in the CDR3. The ends were cut back, 3 bases at V and 6 bases at J, with 6 bases in the middle. CDR3 DNA: TGTGCCAGCAGTGATCGGGTTAATTCACCCCTCCACTTT. Its protein is CASSDRVNSPLHF.

The V call is TRBV18, the J call TRBJ1-3; D unresolved. Between the trimmed V and J ends, which lost 1 base and 0 bases, there was a span of 10 bases. The CDR3 loop spans 16 amino acids. Germline V gene sequence: CDR1 KGHSH, CDR2 LQKENI. As DNA, the CDR3 is TGTGCCAGCTCACCACTGGGCACCAACTCTGGAAACACCATATATTTT. Its protein product is CASSPLGTNSGNTIYF.

V gene TRBV4-1 combines with J gene TRBJ1-1, with a tentative D call TRBD1 (6 bases). The CDR3 is 17 amino acids. Germline CDR1 and CDR2: MGHRA and YSYEKL. Trimming removed 1 base from V and 0 bases from J, with 15 bases in between. CDR3 sequence (DNA): TGCGCCAGCAGCCAAGGGTCTGTGGGACACCTGAACACTGAAGCTTTCTTT. Translation gives CASSQGSVGHLNTEAFF.

This clone was seen just once. This rearrangement joins TRBV20-1 to TRBJ1-2; TRBD1 might be the D (5 bases). V lost 3 bases, J lost 6 bases, and 11 bases lay in between. In germline, CDR1 is DFQATT, CDR2 SNEGSKA (reference sequence). CDR3 length: 12 amino acids. The CDR3 loop reads CSASESGDGYTF. The CDR3 region has the DNA TGCAGTGCTAGTGAGTCGGGGGATGGCTACACCTTC.

The CDR3, as DNA: TGTGCCAGTAGTATTGCGGGGCAAAAACTGTTTTTT. Translating it yields CASSIAGQKLFF. V usage is TRBV19 and J usage is TRBJ1-4; maybe TRBD1 (5 bases). This CDR3 is built from 12 residues. The V and J ends lost 3 bases and 9 bases respectively, with 8 bases between them. Germline CDR1 and CDR2: LNHDA and SQIVND (reference sequence).

This rearrangement joins TRBV21-1 to TRBJ2-1; the DNA was not used to check the table's D call, TRBD2. TRBV21-1 is tagged as a pseudogene. The CDR3 spans 17 residues. In DNA, the CDR3 is TGTGCCAGCAGCCTGGCCGGCGGCAGAGCCTCCTACAATGAGCAGTTCTTC. Translation gives CASSLAGGRASYNEQFF.

The chain recombines TRBV6-5 with TRBJ1-2; unclear D gene. V lost 8 bases, J lost 1 base, and 11 bases lay in between. This CDR3 region has 13 residues. CDR1 is MNHEY and CDR2 is SVGAGI in the germline V gene. CDR3 nucleotide sequence: TGTGCCAGCCTAAGAATTTTTAACTATGGCTACACCTTC. Its translation: CASLRIFNYGYTF.

The chain is built from TRBV7-3 and TRBJ1-1, with 9 bases aligning to TRBD1. V dropped 0 bases and J dropped 10; count of bases not matched to a gene: 12. The CDR3 runs to 16 residues. Germline-derived CDR1 and CDR2 are SGHTA and FQGTGA. CDR3 residues: CASSLTGDRARNRAFF. The DNA of the CDR3 is TGTGCCAGCAGCTTAACAGGGGACAGGGCCAGGAATAGAGCTTTCTTT.

This clone was recorded once. V and J are TRBV18 and TRBJ2-3, with 9 bases that match TRBD1. The CDR3 extends over 16 amino acids. V trimming: 5 bases; J trimming: 2 bases; junction bases outside the gene matches: 8. The germline gives CDR1 KGHSH, CDR2 LQKENI. DNA of the CDR3: TGTGCCAGCTCATACAGCGGGACAGGGCACACAGATACGCAGTATTTT. It specifies CASSYSGTGHTDTQYF.

The rearrangement joins TRBV7-8 to TRBJ1-6; D is uncertain. This CDR3 region has 12 residues. Trimming stripped 2 bases from V and 9 bases from J, with 5 bases between. The germline V gene encodes CDR1 SGHVS and CDR2 FQNEAQ. The CDR3 loop is CASSLPSSPLHF. The DNA for the CDR3 is TGTGCCAGCAGCTTACCCAGTTCACCCCTCCACTTT. The whole variable domain, remainder taken from reference TRBV7-8 and TRBJ1-6, is GAGVSQSPRYKVAKRGQDVALRCDPISGHVSLFWYQQALGQGPEFLTYFQNEAQLDKSGLPSDRFFAERPEGSVSTLKIQRTQQEDSAVYLCASSLPSSPLHFGNGTRLTVT.

The chain joins TRBV5-1 to TRBJ1-2; 7 bases fit TRBD1. This CDR3 is 12 amino acids long. With 3 bases clipped from V and 8 bases from J, the junction kept 4 bases outside the gene matches. In germline, CDR1 is SGHRS, CDR2 YFSETQ. The CDR3 coding sequence is TGCGCCAGCAGCTGGGACAGTCTCGGCTACACCTTC. It is translated as CASSWDSLGYTF.

V and J are TRBV4-1 and TRBJ2-7; 9 bases fit TRBD1. The ends lost 4 bases at V and 5 bases at J; junction bases unmatched: 3. CDR1 MGHRA and CDR2 YSYEKL come from the germline V gene. The CDR3 runs to 13 residues. The CDR3 DNA sequence: TGCGCCAGCAGCCGGACAGGGGATCACGAGCAGTACTTC. Protein sequence: CASSRTGDHEQYF.

Here the CDR3 reads CASSVGGQGGEKLFF. The DNA of the CDR3 is TGTGCCAGCAGCGTAGGAGGGCAGGGGGGTGAAAAACTGTTTTTT. V is TRBV9 and J is TRBJ1-4; TRBD1 aligns across 7 bases. The CDR3 sequence is 15 residues long. Germline trimming cut 0 bases from V and 7 bases from J; bases unmatched to any gene: 6. From germline, CDR1 is SGDLS and CDR2 YYNGEE.

This chain links TRBV19 with TRBJ1-6, with 8 bases matching TRBD1. The length of the CDR3 is 13 residues. Germline V gene data show CDR1 as LNHDA and CDR2 as SQIVND (reference sequence). With 5 bases clipped from V and 9 bases from J, the junction kept 3 bases outside the gene matches. CDR3 coding DNA: TGTGCCAGTAGTCCCGACAGGGGTTCACCCCTCCACTTT. It is translated as CASSPDRGSPLHF.